The next 27 T cell receptor beta chains were all read from a single sample in a study of cytomegalovirus exposure and HLA in healthy donors. PCR involved 60 Vbeta and 13 Jbeta primers. Profiling relied on immunoSEQ multiplex PCR, and the TCRdb table lists in-frame clones only, not all of them. The table lists 20,000 or so clones, over 65% of them singletons. The sequenced material came from PBMCs. These receptors all come from a man aged 55 to 69 in good health and CMV-seronegative.

This clone has just a few counts. The chain joins TRBV18 to TRBJ2-7; 8 bases are a match to TRBD1. The CDR3 sequence is 13 residues long. V dropped 8 bases and J dropped 2; count of bases not matched to a gene: 5. Germline-derived CDR1 and CDR2 are KGHSH and LQKENI. The CDR3 protein is CASAGQAPYEQYF. CDR3 coding DNA: TGTGCCAGCGCGGGACAGGCCCCCTACGAGCAGTACTTC.

The chain uses TRBV5-1 and TRBJ1-1, with D possibly being TRBD1 (5 bases). Trimming pared 1 base from V and 4 bases from J, leaving 11 bases between. The CDR3 spans 14 residues. Germline CDR1 SGHRS, CDR2 YFSETQ. CDR3 residues: CASSLNWGGTEAFF. The CDR3 nucleotides are TGCGCCAGCAGCTTGAATTGGGGGGGCACTGAAGCTTTCTTT.

There are a few counts of this clone. The chain recombines TRBV5-6 with TRBJ1-1, with D possibly being TRBD1 (6 bases). The CDR3 spans 14 residues. The V gene's germline CDR1 is SGHDT and CDR2 YYEEEE. The V and J ends lost 3 bases and 4 bases respectively, with 13 bases between them. The CDR3 nucleotides read TGTGCCAGCAGCTCGATAGGACAGTCCACTGAAGCTTTCTTT. Translated, it gives CASSSIGQSTEAFF.

The V call is TRBV19, the J call TRBJ2-7; tentative D call: TRBD1 (6 bases). Trimming cost V 5 bases and J 3 bases, with 14 bases left between them. This CDR3 spans 14 amino acids. CDR1 LNHDA and CDR2 SQIVND come from the germline V gene (reference sequence). Here the CDR3 DNA reads TGTGCCAGTAGTCCCCTGGACAGAGACTACGAGCAGTACTTC. Translated, it gives CASSPLDRDYEQYF. Full variable domain (missing parts from reference TRBV19 and TRBJ2-7): DGGITQSPKYLFRKEGQNVTLSCEQNLNHDAMYWYRQDPGQGLRLIYYSQIVNDFQKGDIAEGYSVSREKKESFPLTVTSAQKNPTAFYLCASSPLDRDYEQYFGPGTRLTVT.

The chain couples TRBV11-2 to TRBJ2-5; 12 positions match TRBD2. The V gene's germline CDR1 is SGHAT and CDR2 FQNNGV. The CDR3 has 16 amino acids. Trimming cost V 5 bases and J 3 bases; bases outside gene matches: 7. In DNA, the CDR3 is TGTGCCAGCAGCCCCGGACTAGCGGGACACGAAGAGACCCAGTACTTC. The encoded protein is CASSPGLAGHEETQYF.

This clone appeared once. The chain has TRBV7-9 and TRBJ2-7, with 7 bases fitting TRBD1. This CDR3 has 15 residues. Germline CDR1 and CDR2: SEHNR and FQNEAQ (reference sequence). J was trimmed by 2 bases and V by 5 bases; bases with no gene match: 9. The CDR3 DNA follows: TGTGCCAGCAGCACCCTACAGGGGCCGGCCTACGAGCAGTACTTC. Translated, it gives CASSTLQGPAYEQYF.

The chain couples TRBV30 to TRBJ1-6; 7 nucleotides agree with TRBD1. With V trimmed by 2 bases and J by 10 bases, 14 bases remained unmatched. Per germline, CDR1 GTSNPN and CDR2 SVGIG (reference sequence). The length of the CDR3 is 16 residues. The chain's CDR3 is CAWSTSQVAGGSPLHF. The CDR3 bases are TGTGCCTGGAGTACTTCACAGGTTGCAGGGGGGTCACCCCTCCACTTT.

The genes are TRBV28 and TRBJ1-5; the D gene is possibly TRBD1 (6 bases). This CDR3 has 14 residues. From germline, CDR1 is MDHEN and CDR2 SYDVKM. V lost 2 bases and J lost 6, with 11 bases in between. The CDR3 DNA reads TGTGCCAGCAGTTTAAAGGGGGTTGGTCAGCCCCAGCATTTT. Translated: CASSLKGVGQPQHF.

The CDR3 DNA sequence: TGCGCCAGCAGCCAGAGGTCAAGCGCTAACTATGGCTACACCTTC. Amino acids: CASSQRSSANYGYTF. The chain couples TRBV4-1 to TRBJ1-2; D is unresolved. V was cut by 3 bases and J by 0 bases, with 11 bases left in between. The V gene's germline CDR1 is MGHRA and CDR2 YSYEKL. The length of the CDR3 is 15 residues.

The chain employs TRBV9 and TRBJ2-7, with a weak D call TRBD2 (5 bases). The germline CDR1 and CDR2 sequences are SGDLS and YYNGEE. The CDR3 contains 13 residues. V was shortened by 4 bases and J by 5 bases, with 13 bases between the two germline ends. Here the CDR3 reads CASSPALVHEQYF. The CDR3 region has the DNA TGTGCCAGCAGCCCCGCACTAGTCCACGAGCAGTACTTC.

The chain carries TRBV27 and TRBJ2-7; D gene ambiguous. Germline V gene data show CDR1 as MNHEY and CDR2 as SMNVEV (reference sequence). The CDR3 covers 12 residues. Between the trimmed V and J ends, which lost 6 bases and 6 bases, there was a span of 12 bases. The CDR3 DNA is TGTGCCAGCAGCCTTGGGCTCGGCGAGCAGTACTTC. Translating it yields CASSLGLGEQYF.

The CDR3 loop is CASSSPGGANVLTF. The CDR3 DNA sequence: TGTGCCAGCAGCAGCCCCGGGGGGGCCAACGTCCTGACTTTC. The chain couples TRBV5-4 to TRBJ2-6; no clear D. The CDR3 sequence is 14 residues long. The germline V gene encodes CDR1 SGHNT and CDR2 YYREEE (reference sequence). V was pared by 4 bases and J by 4 bases, with 9 bases between.

V and J are TRBV6-4 and TRBJ2-2; perhaps TRBD1 as D (6 bases). This CDR3 contains 14 residues. Germline V lookup: CDR1 MRHNA, CDR2 SNTAGT. Trimming removed 3 bases from V and 7 bases from J, with 12 bases in between. In DNA form, the CDR3 reads TGTGCCAGCAGTGATTTAACAGGGAGCGGGGAGCTGTTTTTT. Its translation: CASSDLTGSGELFF.

The rearrangement uses TRBV30 and TRBJ2-5; D gene ambiguous. Between the trimmed V and J ends, which lost 1 base and 7 bases, there was a span of 13 bases. The CDR3 is made up of 13 amino acids. The germline V gene has CDR1 GTSNPN and CDR2 SVGIG (reference sequence). Written as DNA, the CDR3 is TGTGCCTGGAGTGATCTGGGCCCAGGGACCCAGTACTTC. This gives the protein CAWSDLGPGTQYF. The full variable domain, completed using reference TRBV30 and TRBJ2-5, is SQTIHQWPATLVQPVGSPLSLECTVEGTSNPNLYWYRQAAGRGLQLLFYSVGIGQISSEVPQNLSASRPQDRQFILSSKKLLLSDSGFYLCAWSDLGPGTQYFGPGTRLLVL.

V is TRBV4-3 and J is TRBJ1-2; 10 bases are shared with TRBD1. With V trimmed by 2 bases and J by 3 bases, 3 bases remained unmatched. The CDR3 contains 15 residues. Germline loops: CDR1 LGHNA, CDR2 YSLEER. CDR3 sequence (DNA): TGCGCCAGCAGCCAAACGACAGGGGGCTACTATGGCTACACCTTC. It is translated as CASSQTTGGYYGYTF.

This chain uses TRBV7-2 with TRBJ2-2, with 7 bases matching TRBD2. Germline-derived CDR1 and CDR2 are SGHTA and FQGNSA. Germline trimming cut 6 bases from V and 4 bases from J; bases unmatched to any gene: 2. The CDR3 covers 13 residues. The CDR3 DNA follows: TGTGCCAGCAGAGCGGGGTTCACCGGGGAGCTGTTTTTT. This gives the protein CASRAGFTGELFF.

The chain recombines TRBV19 with TRBJ1-2; 10 bases line up with TRBD1. The CDR3 is made up of 17 amino acids. Germline CDR1 is LNHDA and CDR2 is SQIVND (reference sequence). The J segment lost 4 bases and the V segment lost 6 bases, leaving 14 bases of the junction unmatched. The DNA of the CDR3 is TGTGCCAGTAGGACCTCCCCCGACAGGGGGCAGGTCTATGGCTACACCTTC. This codes for CASRTSPDRGQVYGYTF.

The CDR3 sequence: CASSPSRDRVSGANVLTF. The DNA for the CDR3 is TGTGCCAGCAGCCCATCCCGGGACAGGGTGTCAGGGGCCAACGTCCTGACTTTC. The genes are TRBV7-2 and TRBJ2-6; 9 bases align to TRBD1. V lost 5 bases and J lost 4; bases outside the gene matches: 12. Per germline, CDR1 SGHTA and CDR2 FQGNSA. The CDR3 spans 18 residues.

This rearrangement joins TRBV27 to TRBJ2-7; D possibly corresponds to TRBD2 (6 bases). Germline V lookup: CDR1 MNHEY, CDR2 SMNVEV (reference sequence). V was cut by 3 bases and J by 4 bases, with 13 bases left in between. This CDR3 is 14 amino acids long. This chain's CDR3 is CASSLSIGGYEQYF. The CDR3, as DNA: TGTGCCAGCAGTTTGTCAATAGGAGGGTACGAGCAGTACTTC.

The V gene is TRBV18, the J gene TRBJ1-5; 10 nucleotides align to TRBD1. The CDR3 length is 16 residues. V trimming: 4 bases; J trimming: 2 bases; junction bases outside the gene matches: 5. Germline assignment: CDR1 KGHSH and CDR2 LQKENI. CDR3 DNA: TGTGCCAGCTCACAGACAGGGGGCCGCGGCAATCAGCCCCAGCATTTT. Encoded protein: CASSQTGGRGNQPQHF.

This clone was found a few times. V usage is TRBV19 and J usage is TRBJ1-1, with a tentative D call TRBD1 (5 bases). Germline V CDR1 and CDR2: LNHDA, SQIVND (reference sequence). The CDR3 sequence is 15 residues long. V lost 3 bases and J lost 5, with 16 bases in between. In DNA form, the CDR3 reads TGTGCCAGTAGTATGACATGGCAGGGCGATACTGAAGCTTTCTTT. Translation gives CASSMTWQGDTEAFF.

The chain carries TRBV9 and TRBJ2-1; 9 positions agree with TRBD2. Germline loops: CDR1 SGDLS, CDR2 YYNGEE. The J segment lost 3 bases and the V segment lost 0 bases, leaving 1 base of the junction unmatched. The CDR3 runs 15 residues. The CDR3 DNA follows: TGTGCCAGCAGCGTAGCTAGCGGGAACTACAATGAGCAGTTCTTC. Translation gives CASSVASGNYNEQFF.

This chain connects TRBV27 to TRBJ2-6; possible D gene TRBD1, 5 bases. CDR1 MNHEY and CDR2 SMNVEV come from the germline V gene (reference sequence). This CDR3 comprises 16 residues. Trimming removed 7 bases at V and 0 bases at J, with 13 bases between. CDR3: CASISQVGSGANVLTF. In DNA, the CDR3 is TGTGCCAGCATTTCACAGGTGGGCTCTGGGGCCAACGTCCTGACTTTC.

This sequence joins TRBV5-1 and TRBJ1-6, with a tentative D call TRBD1 (5 bases). The CDR3 contains 13 residues. Germline CDR1 reads SGHRS; CDR2 reads YFSETQ. Trimming pared 2 bases from V and 5 bases from J, leaving 5 bases between. The DNA for the CDR3 is TGCGCCAGCAGCTTAGGGGATAATTCACCCCTCCACTTT. This codes for CASSLGDNSPLHF.

The chain is built from TRBV5-5 and TRBJ2-5; D unclear. The CDR3 runs 15 residues. The germline gives CDR1 SGHKS, CDR2 YYEKEE (reference sequence). Trimming took 0 bases from V and 7 from J, leaving 16 bases between them. The CDR3 DNA reads TGTGCCAGCAGCTTGGGTTCCCAGGTTCCAGCGACCCAGTACTTC. Encoded protein: CASSLGSQVPATQYF. The variable domain in full, completed from reference TRBV5-5 and TRBJ2-5, reads DAGVTQSPTHLIKTRGQQVTLRCSPISGHKSVSWYQQVLGQGPQFIFQYYEKEERGRGNFPDRFSARQFPNYSSELNVNALLLGDSALYLCASSLGSQVPATQYFGPGTRLLVL.

The chain employs TRBV29-1 and TRBJ1-2; D remains unclear. The germline V and J ends were trimmed by 2 bases and 1 base, with 8 bases remaining between them. The germline V gene has CDR1 SQVTM and CDR2 ANQGSEA. This CDR3 region has 13 residues. The CDR3 coding sequence is TGCAGCGTTGAAAGCGGGGTTAACTATGGCTACACCTTC. Translating it yields CSVESGVNYGYTF.

The CDR3 DNA reads as TGTGCCGCAACCCGGGGGGGCTCCTACAATGAGCAGTTCTTC. This sequence encodes CAATRGGSYNEQFF. This chain connects TRBV6-1 to TRBJ2-1, with 8 bases that match TRBD2. The CDR3 totals 14 residues. The germline V gene encodes CDR1 MNHNS and CDR2 SASEGT. Trimming took 11 bases from V and 0 from J; bases not matched to a gene: 6.